Given below is one TCR beta chain in context. The source of the sample is a study of blood T cell repertoires in COVID-19. Germline values: CDR1 SGHVS, CDR2 FNYEAQ. This CDR3 is built from 16 residues. The ends were cut back, 5 bases at V and 0 bases at J, with 17 bases in the middle. This table comes from immunoSEQ multiplex PCR, and its TCRdb copy is limited to in-frame clones, with some not included. The repertoire holds roughly 300,000 clones, with 92% as singletons. The chain uses TRBV7-6 and TRBJ2-7; weak D call: TRBD2 (5 bases). The sample taken for sequencing was PBMCs or T cells enriched from blood (not recorded which). The TCR sequence derives from a young woman who had recovered from COVID-19. This chain's CDR3 is CASSALASGSSYEQYF. In DNA, the CDR3 is TGTGCCAGCAGCGCCCTAGCTTCGGGGAGCTCCTACGAGCAGTACTTC.